Included here is one T cell receptor (beta chain) sequence, with context. Here immunoSEQ multiplex PCR was the method, and the copy in TCRdb shows in-frame clones only, minus some. Of about 170,000 clones listed, more than 75% are singletons. The sample belongs to a study of blood T cell repertoires in COVID-19. The receptor was isolated from a man aged 70-80 years with acute or convalescent COVID-19. Sample: peripheral blood.

This CDR3 reads CASSVDHAGSPLHF. The CDR3, as DNA: TGTGCCAGCAGCGTAGACCACGCCGGTTCACCCCTCCACTTT. The chain has TRBV9 and TRBJ1-6; D not certain. The CDR3 has 14 amino acids. Germline assignment: CDR1 SGDLS and CDR2 YYNGEE. The V end lost 0 bases, the J end lost 9 bases, and 10 bases lay between the germline ends.